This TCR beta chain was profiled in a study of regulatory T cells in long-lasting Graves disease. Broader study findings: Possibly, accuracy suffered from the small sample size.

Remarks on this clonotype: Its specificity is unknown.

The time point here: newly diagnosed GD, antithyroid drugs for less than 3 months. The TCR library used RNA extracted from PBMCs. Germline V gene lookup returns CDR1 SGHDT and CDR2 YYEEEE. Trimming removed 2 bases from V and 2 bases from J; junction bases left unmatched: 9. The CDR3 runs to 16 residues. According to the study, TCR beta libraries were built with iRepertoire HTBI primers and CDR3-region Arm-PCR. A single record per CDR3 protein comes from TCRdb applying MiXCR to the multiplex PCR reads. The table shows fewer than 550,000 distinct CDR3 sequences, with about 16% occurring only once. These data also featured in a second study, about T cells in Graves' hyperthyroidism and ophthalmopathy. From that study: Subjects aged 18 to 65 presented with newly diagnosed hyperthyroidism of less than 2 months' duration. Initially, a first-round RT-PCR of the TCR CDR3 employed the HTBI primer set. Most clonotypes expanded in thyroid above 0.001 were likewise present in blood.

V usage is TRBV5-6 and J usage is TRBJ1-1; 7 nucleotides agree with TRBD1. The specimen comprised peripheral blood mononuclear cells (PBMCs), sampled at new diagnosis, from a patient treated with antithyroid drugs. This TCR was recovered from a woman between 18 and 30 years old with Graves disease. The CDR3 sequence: CASSFGTDLLNTEAFF. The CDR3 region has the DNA TGTGCCAGCAGCTTCGGGACAGACCTTCTTAACACTGAAGCTTTCTTT. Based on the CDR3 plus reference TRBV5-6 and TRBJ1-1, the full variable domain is DAGVTQSPTHLIKTRGQQVTLRCSPKSGHDTVSWYQQALGQGPQFIFQYYEEEERQRGNFPDRFSGHQFPNYSSELNVNALLLGDSALYLCASSFGTDLLNTEAFFGQGTRLTVV.